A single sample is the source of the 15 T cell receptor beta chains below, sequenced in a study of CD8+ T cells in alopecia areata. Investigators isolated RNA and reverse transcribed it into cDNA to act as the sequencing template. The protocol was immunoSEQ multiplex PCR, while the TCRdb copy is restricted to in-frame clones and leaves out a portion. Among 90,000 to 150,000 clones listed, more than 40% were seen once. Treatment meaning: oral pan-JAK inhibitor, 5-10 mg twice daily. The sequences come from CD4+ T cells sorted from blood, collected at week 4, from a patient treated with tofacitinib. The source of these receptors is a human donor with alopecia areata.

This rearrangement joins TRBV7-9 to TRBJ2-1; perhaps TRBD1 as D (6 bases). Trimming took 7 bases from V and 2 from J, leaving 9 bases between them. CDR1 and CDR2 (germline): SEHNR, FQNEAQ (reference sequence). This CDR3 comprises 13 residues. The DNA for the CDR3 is TGTGCCAGCATCAGGGGACCCTACAATGAGCAGTTCTTC. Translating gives CASIRGPYNEQFF.

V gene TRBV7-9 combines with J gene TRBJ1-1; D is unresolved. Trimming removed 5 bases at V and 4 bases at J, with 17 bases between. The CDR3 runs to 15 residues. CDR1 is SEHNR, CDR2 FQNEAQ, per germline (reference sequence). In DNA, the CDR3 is TGTGCCAGCAGCCCAGCTAGGTGGGCGGTCACTGAAGCTTTCTTT. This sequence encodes CASSPARWAVTEAFF. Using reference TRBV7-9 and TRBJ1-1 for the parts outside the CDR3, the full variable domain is DTGVSQNPRHKITKRGQNVTFRCDPISEHNRLYWYRQTLGQGPEFLTYFQNEAQLEKSRLLSDRFSAERPKGSFSTLEIQRTEQGDSAMYLCASSPARWAVTEAFFGQGTRLTVV.

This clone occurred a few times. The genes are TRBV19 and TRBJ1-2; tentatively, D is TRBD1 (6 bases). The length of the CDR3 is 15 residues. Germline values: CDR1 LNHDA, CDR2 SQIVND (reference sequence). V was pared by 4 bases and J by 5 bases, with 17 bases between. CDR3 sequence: CASSKPGHIYYGYTF. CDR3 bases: TGTGCCAGTAGTAAACCGGGACACATTTATTATGGCTACACCTTC.

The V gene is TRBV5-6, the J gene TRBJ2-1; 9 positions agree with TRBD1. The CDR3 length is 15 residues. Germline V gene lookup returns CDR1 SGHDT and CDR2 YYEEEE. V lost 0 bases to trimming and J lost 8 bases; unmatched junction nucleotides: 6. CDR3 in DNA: TGTGCCAGCAGCTTGGACAGGGGGCCGTGGGATGAGCAGTTCTTC. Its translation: CASSLDRGPWDEQFF.

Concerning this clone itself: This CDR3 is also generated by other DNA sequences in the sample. The CDR3 DNA follows: TGTGCCAGCAGTGAACAGGGAAGGACTGAAGCTTTCTTT. This sequence encodes CASSEQGRTEAFF. The chain joins TRBV2 to TRBJ1-1, with D perhaps matching TRBD1 (5 bases). Trimming removed 2 bases at V and 5 bases at J, with 9 bases between. There are 13 residues in the CDR3. CDR1 and CDR2 (germline): SNHLY, FYNNEI. The variable domain in full, completed from reference TRBV2 and TRBJ1-1, reads EPEVTQTPSHQVTQMGQEVILRCVPISNHLYFYWYRQILGQKVEFLVSFYNNEISEKSEIFDDQFSVERPDGSNFTLKIRSTKLEDSAMYFCASSEQGRTEAFFGQGTRLTVV.

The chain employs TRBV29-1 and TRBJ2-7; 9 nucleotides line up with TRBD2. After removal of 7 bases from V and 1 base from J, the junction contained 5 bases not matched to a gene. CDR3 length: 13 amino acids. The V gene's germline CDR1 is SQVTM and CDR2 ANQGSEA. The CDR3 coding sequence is TGCAGCGGCGGGGGGGGTTCTTCCTACGAGCAGTACTTC. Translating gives CSGGGGSSYEQYF.

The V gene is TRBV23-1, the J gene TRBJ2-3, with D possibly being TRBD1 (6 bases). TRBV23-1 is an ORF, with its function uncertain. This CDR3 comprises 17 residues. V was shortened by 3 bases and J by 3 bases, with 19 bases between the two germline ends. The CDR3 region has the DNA TGCGCCAGCAGTCACACCAATAGGGGACATCCTACAGATACGCAGTATTTT. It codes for CASSHTNRGHPTDTQYF.

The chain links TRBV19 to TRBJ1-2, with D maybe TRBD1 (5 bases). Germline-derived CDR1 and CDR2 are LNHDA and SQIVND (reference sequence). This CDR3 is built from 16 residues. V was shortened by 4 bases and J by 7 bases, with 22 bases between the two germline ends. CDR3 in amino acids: CASSTYPGPTIGGYTF. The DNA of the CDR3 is TGTGCCAGTAGTACTTATCCGGGACCGACTATCGGTGGCTACACCTTC.

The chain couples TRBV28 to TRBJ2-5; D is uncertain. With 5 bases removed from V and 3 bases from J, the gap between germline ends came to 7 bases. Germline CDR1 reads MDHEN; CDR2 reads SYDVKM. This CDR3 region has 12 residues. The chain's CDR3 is CASSLQKETQYF. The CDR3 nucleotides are TGTGCCAGCAGTCTTCAGAAAGAGACCCAGTACTTC.

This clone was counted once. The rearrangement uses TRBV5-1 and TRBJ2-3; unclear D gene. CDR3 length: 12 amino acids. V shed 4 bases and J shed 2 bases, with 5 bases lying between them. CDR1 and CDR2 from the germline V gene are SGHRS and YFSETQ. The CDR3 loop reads CASSTTTDTQYF. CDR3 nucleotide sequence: TGCGCCAGCAGCACGACCACAGATACGCAGTATTTT.

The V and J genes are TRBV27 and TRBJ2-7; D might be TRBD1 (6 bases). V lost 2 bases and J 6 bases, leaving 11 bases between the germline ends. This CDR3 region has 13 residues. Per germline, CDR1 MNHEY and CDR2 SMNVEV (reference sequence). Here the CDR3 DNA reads TGTGCCAGCAGTTTAAGGGCCAGGGGCGAGCAGTACTTC. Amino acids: CASSLRARGEQYF.

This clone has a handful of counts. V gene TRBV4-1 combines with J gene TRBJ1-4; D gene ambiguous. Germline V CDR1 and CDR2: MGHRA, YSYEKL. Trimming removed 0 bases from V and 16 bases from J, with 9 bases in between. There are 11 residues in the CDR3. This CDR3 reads CASSQDVRKFF. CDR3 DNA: TGCGCCAGCAGCCAAGATGTCCGGAAGTTTTTT.

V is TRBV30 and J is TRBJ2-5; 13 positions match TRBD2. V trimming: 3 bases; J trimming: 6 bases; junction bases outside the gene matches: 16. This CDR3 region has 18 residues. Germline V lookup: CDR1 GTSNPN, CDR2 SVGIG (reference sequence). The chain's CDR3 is CAWRGGLAGARALQTQYF. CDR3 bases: TGTGCCTGGAGAGGTGGACTAGCGGGAGCCAGGGCTTTGCAGACCCAGTACTTC.

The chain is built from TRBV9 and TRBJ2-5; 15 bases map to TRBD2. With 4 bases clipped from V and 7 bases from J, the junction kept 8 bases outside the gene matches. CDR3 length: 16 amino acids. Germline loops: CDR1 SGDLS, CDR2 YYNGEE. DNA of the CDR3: TGTGCCAGCAGCAAGGGACTAGCGGGAGGATCGGGGACCCAGTACTTC. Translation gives CASSKGLAGGSGTQYF.

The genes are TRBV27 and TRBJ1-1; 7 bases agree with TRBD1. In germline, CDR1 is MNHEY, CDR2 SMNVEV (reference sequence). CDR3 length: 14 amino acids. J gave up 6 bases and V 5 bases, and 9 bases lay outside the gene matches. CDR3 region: CASSSPRGWSEAFF. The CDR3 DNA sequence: TGTGCCAGCAGTAGTCCCAGGGGGTGGTCTGAAGCTTTCTTT.